This T cell receptor beta chain originates from a study of regulatory T cells in long-lasting Graves disease. The overall study: Persistent cases were those of Graves' disease that involved over 5 years of antithyroid drugs with positive TSH receptor antibodies.

Time point: persistent/refractory GD, antithyroid drugs over 5 years with positive TRAb. PBMC-derived RNA was used for the TCR library. Collection of peripheral blood (nine milliliters) was done using EDTA tubes. The sample holds a few counts of this clonotype. The antigen is undetermined. The CDR3 length is 15 residues. CDR1 is DFQATT, CDR2 SNEGSKA, per germline (reference sequence). The V gene end was trimmed by 5 bases and the J gene end by 0 bases; junction bases not matched to a gene: 9. To make TCR beta libraries, researchers used iRepertoire HTBI primers and Arm-PCR of CDR3 regions. TCRdb used MiXCR to reprocess the multiplex PCR reads, holding one entry per CDR3 protein. The sample shows over 250,000 distinct CDR3 sequences, more than 20% of them seen only once. Overall study findings and caveats: Segments TRBV28, TRBJ1-2 and TRBJ2-5 showed preferential usage in persistent disease. Newly diagnosed Graves' patients exceeded persistent ones in TCR diversity.

This TCR was recovered from a female donor with Graves disease. The input for sequencing was peripheral blood mononuclear cells (PBMCs), taken when the disease was refractory, from a patient treated with antithyroid drugs. The rearrangement uses TRBV20-1 and TRBJ2-7, with TRBD1 matching 8 bases. CDR3 region: CSARWTGISSYEQYF. The DNA of the CDR3 is TGCAGTGCTCGCTGGACAGGGATAAGCTCCTACGAGCAGTACTTC.